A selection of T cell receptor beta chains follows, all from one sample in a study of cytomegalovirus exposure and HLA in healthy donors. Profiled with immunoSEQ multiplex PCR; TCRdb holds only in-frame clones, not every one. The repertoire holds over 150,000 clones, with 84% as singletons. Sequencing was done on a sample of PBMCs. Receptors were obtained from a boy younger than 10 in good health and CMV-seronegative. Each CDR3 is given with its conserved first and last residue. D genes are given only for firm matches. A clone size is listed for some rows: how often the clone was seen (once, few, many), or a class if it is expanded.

CASSLYRSSYNEQFF	TGTGCCAGCAGTCTGTACAGGAGCTCCTACAATGAGCAGTTCTTC	TRBV27	TRBJ2-1	NA	15	NA
CASSFFQTVNEQFF	TGTGCCAGCAGCTTTTTCCAGACAGTAAATGAGCAGTTCTTC	TRBV5-4	TRBJ2-1	once	14	NA
CASSEAWDRPYEQYF	TGTGCCAGCAGTGAAGCGTGGGACAGGCCCTACGAGCAGTACTTC	TRBV6-1	TRBJ2-7	NA	15	TRBD1
CASSLVRYEDLGEAFF	TGTGCCAGCAGCTTAGTTAGGTATGAGGATTTGGGTGAAGCTTTCTTT	TRBV7-9	TRBJ1-1	NA	16	NA
CASSFVAGNYEQYF	TGTGCCAGCAGTTTCGTAGCGGGAAACTACGAGCAGTACTTC	TRBV27	TRBJ2-7	NA	14	TRBD2
CASSLGGGEDQPQHF	TGTGCCAGCAGCTTAGGAGGGGGCGAGGATCAGCCCCAGCATTTT	TRBV7-8	TRBJ1-5	NA	15	TRBD1
CASSSTSGRATDTQYF	TGTGCCAGCAGTTCTACTAGCGGGAGGGCCACAGATACGCAGTATTTT	TRBV25-1	TRBJ2-3	NA	16	TRBD2
CASSETGLTDTQYF	TGCGCCAGCAGTGAAACAGGCCTCACAGATACGCAGTATTTT	TRBV10-1	TRBJ2-3	NA	14	NA
CASSVLPGRLNTEAFF	TGTGCCAGCAGTGTTCTACCGGGAAGACTGAACACTGAAGCTTTCTTT	TRBV6-1	TRBJ1-1	once	16	NA
CASSLGTSITDTQYF	TGTGCCAGCAGCCTCGGGACTAGTATAACAGATACGCAGTATTTT	TRBV5-4	TRBJ2-3	NA	15	TRBD2
CASSLVGQGYEQYF	TGCGCCAGCAGCTTGGTGGGACAGGGCTACGAGCAGTACTTC	TRBV5-1	TRBJ2-7	NA	14	TRBD1
CASSLSGSIDNEQFF	TGTGCCAGCAGCTTATCCGGGAGTATCGACAATGAGCAGTTCTTC	TRBV7-6	TRBJ2-1	NA	15	NA
CATSRTSGGSSYNEQFF	TGTGCCACCAGCAGGACTAGCGGGGGAAGCTCCTACAATGAGCAGTTCTTC	TRBV15	TRBJ2-1	once	17	TRBD2
CSVYRWDSTKEKLFF	TGCAGCGTTTACCGATGGGACAGTACGAAAGAAAAACTGTTTTTT	TRBV29-1	TRBJ1-4	NA	15	TRBD1
CASSQGLASQETQYF	TGCGCCAGCAGCCAGGGACTAGCGTCCCAAGAGACCCAGTACTTC	TRBV4-1	TRBJ2-5	NA	15	TRBD2
CASTGRTGTDTQYF	TGTGCCAGCACCGGGAGGACAGGGACAGATACGCAGTATTTT	TRBV28	TRBJ2-3	few	14	NA
CASSIDRFGAEAFF	TGTGCCAGTAGTATAGACAGGTTCGGCGCTGAAGCTTTCTTT	TRBV19	TRBJ1-1	NA	14	NA
CASSARRGTDTQYF	TGTGCCAGCAGCGCCCGAAGGGGGACAGATACGCAGTATTTT	TRBV4-2	TRBJ2-3	few	14	NA
CASNYRGASGNTIYF	TGTGCCAGCAACTATCGGGGGGCATCTGGAAACACCATATATTTT	TRBV7-2	TRBJ1-3	NA	15	NA
CASSPGTSSYNEQFF	TGTGCCAGCAGTCCCGGGACTAGCAGCTACAATGAGCAGTTCTTC	TRBV27	TRBJ2-1	few	15	TRBD2
CASSQPGQASTDTQYF	TGTGCCAGCAGCCAACCCGGACAGGCTAGCACAGATACGCAGTATTTT	TRBV4-2	TRBJ2-3	NA	16	TRBD1
CASSPGLAGGMTYEQYF	TGTGCCAGCAGCCCGGGACTAGCGGGAGGGATGACCTACGAGCAGTACTTC	TRBV7-9	TRBJ2-7	once	17	TRBD2
CATETVQGFLGYTF	TGTGCCACGGAAACCGTACAGGGGTTCCTTGGCTACACCTTC	TRBV6-1	TRBJ1-2	NA	14	TRBD1
CASSLITGTGGDTQYF	TGCGCCAGCAGCTTGATAACCGGGACAGGGGGAGATACGCAGTATTTT	TRBV5-1	TRBJ2-3	NA	16	TRBD1
CASSQSWVGGPYEQYF	TGCGCCAGCAGCCAATCTTGGGTAGGGGGACCCTACGAGCAGTACTTC	TRBV4-1	TRBJ2-7	NA	16	NA
CASSYSAGVADTQYF	TGTGCCAGCAGTTACTCGGCGGGAGTTGCAGATACGCAGTATTTT	TRBV6-6	TRBJ2-3	NA	15	TRBD2